There are many counts of the clone carrying this TCR beta chain. The CDR3 contains 15 residues. V shed 2 bases and J shed 5 bases, with 16 bases lying between them. The germline V gene has CDR1 MDHEN and CDR2 SYDVKM. The sample belongs to a study of read filtering for tumor transcriptome and immune sequencing. Study details: Transcriptome libraries were built from DNase-treated RNA.

Molecular barcoded adaptors covering alpha/delta and beta/gamma chains were used on around 400 ng RNA. Using its own MiXCR run on the reads, TCRdb lists one record per CDR3 protein. Here the sample spans approximately 62,000 distinct CDR3 sequences, around 19% being singletons. The sequenced sample was a population of CD138-negative cells sorted from bone marrow. This TCR was recovered from a donor aged 40 or older with multiple myeloma. The chain recombines TRBV28 with TRBJ2-7; D is tentatively TRBD1 or TRBD2 (5 bases each). CDR3 coding DNA: TGTGCCAGCAGTTTACAAAGGGACCGCGTCAACGAGCAGTACTTC. This encodes CASSLQRDRVNEQYF.